This is a list of T cell receptor beta chains from one sample in a study of cytomegalovirus exposure and HLA in healthy donors. The protocol was immunoSEQ multiplex PCR, while the TCRdb copy is restricted to in-frame clones and leaves out a portion. This sample has approximately 170,000 clones, with around 85% found just once. Sequences were obtained from PBMCs. The receptors derive from a man between 18 and 29 years old in good health and CMV-seropositive. Each CDR3 is given with its conserved first and last residue. The D gene is left open where the match is weak. Size is stated for part of the rows, as once, few or many counts, or as a class when the clone is expanded.

TRBJ2-7 | NA | TRBV9 | TRBD1 | CASSFGQGPYEQYF | TGTGCCAGCAGCTTTGGACAGGGCCCCTACGAGCAGTACTTC
TRBJ1-5 | NA | TRBV27 | TRBD1 | CASSSTTGGAQPQHF | TGTGCCAGCAGTTCCACAACAGGGGGGGCGCAGCCCCAGCATTTT
TRBJ2-7 | once | TRBV7-2 | TRBD2 | CASSLSLASGSYEQYF | TGTGCCAGCAGTTTGTCATTGGCTAGCGGGTCCTACGAGCAGTACTTC
TRBJ2-7 | NA | TRBV5-4 | TRBD2 | CASRGGSLNEQYF | TGTGCCAGCAGGGGCGGGAGTCTGAACGAGCAGTACTTC
TRBJ2-7 | once | TRBV6-1 | NA | CASSAATGAHYEQYF | TGTGCCAGCAGTGCGGCAACAGGAGCACACTACGAGCAGTACTTC
TRBJ2-3 | NA | TRBV11-2 | NA | CASSLTGDTQYF | TGTGCCAGCAGCTTGACGGGTGATACGCAGTATTTT
TRBJ1-5 | NA | TRBV2 | TRBD1 | CASTATGGSNQPQHF | TGTGCCAGCACCGCGACAGGGGGAAGCAATCAGCCCCAGCATTTT
TRBJ1-1 | NA | TRBV5-6 | NA | CASSLHSLNTEAFF | TGTGCCAGCAGCTTGCACAGCCTCAACACTGAAGCTTTCTTT
TRBJ2-1 | once | TRBV7-2 | NA | CASSPGLIPRNEQFF | TGTGCCAGCAGCCCTGGATTGATCCCTAGGAATGAGCAGTTCTTC
TRBJ2-6 | NA | TRBV29-1 | NA | CSVEEGSGANVLTF | TGCAGCGTTGAGGAGGGCTCTGGGGCCAACGTCCTGACTTTC
TRBJ2-5 | NA | TRBV5-8 | TRBD2 | CASSLGLAGGQETQYF | TGTGCCAGCAGCTTGGGCCTAGCGGGGGGGCAAGAGACCCAGTACTTC
TRBJ2-3 | NA | TRBV7-2 | TRBD2 | CASSFSGAGTDTQYF | TGTGCCAGCAGCTTTAGCGGGGCGGGGACAGATACGCAGTATTTT
TRBJ2-1 | NA | TRBV6-1 | NA | CASSEALRGSNEQFF | TGTGCCAGCAGTGAAGCGCTTCGGGGGTCCAATGAGCAGTTCTTC
TRBJ2-5 | once | TRBV29-1 | TRBD2 | CSVYGLAGVHETQYF | TGCAGCGTATACGGACTAGCGGGAGTGCATGAGACCCAGTACTTC
TRBJ2-5 | NA | TRBV5-1 | TRBD2 | CASSWGTSGLETQYF | TGCGCCAGCAGCTGGGGGACTAGCGGGTTAGAGACCCAGTACTTC
TRBJ2-3 | NA | TRBV13 | NA | CASSHTGLHTDMQYF | TGTGCCAGCAGCCACACGGGACTCCACACAGATATGCAGTATTTT
TRBJ2-1 | NA | TRBV29-1 | NA | CSVRGASSYNEQFF | TGCAGCGTTAGGGGTGCGAGCTCCTACAATGAGCAGTTCTTC
TRBJ2-1 | NA | TRBV7-2 | TRBD2 | CASSLVSGGLWNEQFF | TGTGCCAGCAGCTTAGTCTCGGGAGGGCTGTGGAATGAGCAGTTCTTC
TRBJ2-5 | NA | TRBV4-1 | NA | CASSRSLVGEETQYF | TGCGCCAGCAGCCGCAGTCTAGTCGGGGAAGAGACCCAGTACTTC
TRBJ1-1 | once | TRBV28 | TRBD1 | CASRTGTGVSEAFF | TGTGCCAGCAGAACCGGGACAGGGGTTTCTGAAGCTTTCTTT
TRBJ2-2 | NA | TRBV11-3 | NA | CASSLGGRATGELFF | TGTGCCAGCAGCTTAGGAGGCAGGGCCACCGGGGAGCTGTTTTTT
TRBJ2-7 | NA | TRBV7-3 | TRBD1 | CASSLGTAYEQYF | TGTGCCAGCAGCTTAGGGACAGCCTACGAGCAGTACTTC
TRBJ2-6 | NA | TRBV5-6 | NA | CASSESPGANVLTF | TGTGCCAGCAGCGAGAGCCCTGGGGCCAACGTCCTGACTTTC
TRBJ2-5 | NA | TRBV18 | NA | CASSPRGETQYF | TGTGCCAGCTCACCAAGGGGGGAGACCCAGTACTTC
TRBJ2-5 | NA | TRBV27 | TRBD2 | CASSSDVGGETQYF | TGTGCCAGCAGTTCCGACGTGGGAGGGGAGACCCAGTACTTC
TRBJ1-4 | NA | TRBV27 | NA | CASSLARGGRRNEKLFF | TGTGCCAGCAGTTTAGCCCGGGGTGGACGGCGGAATGAAAAACTGTTTTTT
TRBJ1-5 | NA | TRBV23-1 | NA | CASSQGNVSGNQPQHF | TGCGCCAGCAGTCAGGGGAACGTTAGCGGCAATCAGCCCCAGCATTTT
TRBJ1-4 | NA | TRBV7-3 | TRBD1 | CASSSRQGAMETNEKLFF | TGTGCCAGCAGCTCCCGGCAGGGGGCGATGGAAACTAATGAAAAACTGTTTTTT
TRBJ2-1 | NA | TRBV4-1 | TRBD1 | CASSTRQGTYNEQFF | TGCGCCAGCAGCACTCGACAGGGGACTTACAATGAGCAGTTCTTC
TRBJ2-1 | NA | TRBV6-4 | TRBD2 | CASSDTSGGANEQFF | TGTGCCAGCAGTGACACTAGCGGGGGGGCCAATGAGCAGTTCTTC
TRBJ2-2 | NA | TRBV19 | NA | CASRAGRFDGELFF | TGTGCCAGCCGGGCAGGGCGGTTTGACGGGGAGCTGTTTTTT
TRBJ1-1 | NA | TRBV2 | NA | CASSEQGFAEAFF | TGTGCCAGCAGTGAACAGGGGTTCGCTGAAGCTTTCTTT
TRBJ2-1 | NA | TRBV11-3 | NA | CASSLPPGASGEQFF | TGTGCCAGCAGCTTACCCCCCGGAGCCTCTGGCGAGCAGTTCTTC
TRBJ2-1 | NA | TRBV11-2 | NA | CASSSDRDNEQFF | TGTGCCAGCAGCTCGGACAGAGACAATGAGCAGTTCTTC
TRBJ2-1 | NA | TRBV5-4 | TRBD2 | CASSLVTSGAGEQFF | TGTGCCAGCAGCTTGGTTACTAGCGGGGCGGGGGAGCAGTTCTTC
TRBJ2-1 | NA | TRBV5-1 | NA | CASSLGTANEQFF | TGCGCCAGCAGCTTGGGGACAGCCAATGAGCAGTTCTTC
TRBJ1-5 | NA | TRBV2 | NA | CASSERAGANQPQHF | TGTGCCAGCAGTGAAAGGGCAGGGGCCAATCAGCCCCAGCATTTT
TRBJ2-5 | NA | TRBV4-2 | TRBD2 | CASSRSPASGSQETQYF | TGTGCCAGCAGCCGATCCCCGGCTAGCGGAAGCCAAGAGACCCAGTACTTC
TRBJ2-6 | NA | TRBV11-2 | TRBD2 | CASSQRGLPNSGANVLTF | TGTGCCAGCAGCCAGCGGGGACTCCCGAACTCTGGGGCCAACGTCCTGACTTTC
TRBJ1-1 | few | TRBV4-1 | TRBD1 | CASSQDSDRGKAFF | TGCGCCAGCAGCCAAGATTCCGACAGGGGCAAAGCTTTCTTT
TRBJ2-3 | NA | TRBV13 | TRBD2 | CASNPGGTDTQYF | TGTGCCAGCAACCCGGGGGGGACAGATACGCAGTATTTT
TRBJ1-2 | few | TRBV7-9 | NA | CASSLGGKDGYTF | TGTGCCAGCAGCCTAGGAGGGAAGGATGGCTACACCTTC
TRBJ1-5 | NA | TRBV27 | TRBD1 | CASSPQLQGTNQPQHF | TGTGCCAGCAGTCCGCAGTTACAGGGGACGAATCAGCCCCAGCATTTT
TRBJ1-2 | NA | TRBV6-5 | NA | CASWRRGLRGYTF | TGTGCCAGTTGGCGGCGGGGGCTACGGGGCTACACCTTC